This passage covers 28 T cell receptor beta chains from one sample sequenced in a study of OX40 agonist ivuxolimab in advanced cancers. TCRdb's copy holds only in-frame clones and misses some; the assay was immunoSEQ multiplex PCR. The sample consists of over 5,000 clones, roughly 70% of them appearing once. This material consisted of CD4+ or CD8+ T cells sorted from blood, taken in a trial of the OX40 agonist ivuxolimab. All receptors come from an adult with an advanced solid tumor such as melanoma, head and neck, liver or kidney cancer.

The chain uses TRBV7-6 and TRBJ2-3, with 10 bases matching TRBD2. Trimming cost V 5 bases and J 5 bases; bases outside gene matches: 7. The germline gives CDR1 SGHVS, CDR2 FNYEAQ. The CDR3 runs 15 residues. The CDR3: CASSTLAGVKDTQYF. CDR3 bases: TGTGCCAGCAGCACCCTAGCGGGAGTAAAAGATACGCAGTATTTT.

The CDR3 coding sequence is TGTGCCAGCAGCTTTGCGGGAGGCGGGTACGAGCAGTACTTC. This translates into CASSFAGGGYEQYF. V usage is TRBV7-9 and J usage is TRBJ2-5; 8 bases are shared with TRBD2. Near its end, the DNA agrees better with TRBJ2-7, so the J call may be wrong. Germline values: CDR1 SEHNR, CDR2 FQNEAQ (reference sequence). This CDR3 contains 14 residues.

This rearrangement joins TRBV28 to TRBJ1-5; possible D gene TRBD1, 5 bases. This CDR3 region has 14 residues. Germline V gene sequence: CDR1 MDHEN, CDR2 SYDVKM. With 5 bases removed from V and 7 bases from J, the gap between germline ends came to 15 bases. The CDR3 DNA follows: TGTGCCAGCAGTCTTACAGGTTTGGAGCAGCCCCAGCATTTT. It codes for CASSLTGLEQPQHF.

The chain recombines TRBV28 with TRBJ2-4, with 7 bases identical to TRBD1. Germline loops: CDR1 MDHEN, CDR2 SYDVKM. The V and J ends lost 6 bases and 4 bases, in that order; junction bases with no gene match: 9. This CDR3 spans 15 amino acids. CDR3 nucleotides: TGTGCCAGCAGAAGACAGGGTGTGGGGAAAAACATTCAGTACTTC. It codes for CASRRQGVGKNIQYF.

The J gene is TRBJ2-2, the V gene TRBV2; TRBD2 agrees at 15 bases. V was clipped by 6 bases and J by 6 bases; unmatched bases: 20. This CDR3 has 21 residues. Germline loops: CDR1 SNHLY, CDR2 FYNNEI. As DNA, the CDR3 is TGTGCCAGCAGCAAATTCGCGAAGGGACTAGCGGGAGGTCGGCGCGCCGGGGAGCTGTTTTTT. Amino acids: CASSKFAKGLAGGRRAGELFF.

This clone was found once. The J gene is TRBJ2-5, the V gene TRBV27, with D possibly being TRBD1 (6 bases). In germline, CDR1 is MNHEY, CDR2 SMNVEV (reference sequence). The CDR3 is 14 residues long. V gave up 3 bases and J gave up 1 base, with 9 bases separating them. The CDR3 spells CASSFSDSQETQYF. Here the CDR3 DNA reads TGTGCCAGCAGTTTTTCGGACAGCCAAGAGACCCAGTACTTC.

With respect to this clone: This may be a read error, as it is one base from a much larger clone. The J gene is TRBJ2-7, the V gene TRBV4-3; D unresolved. The CDR3 runs to 13 residues. V dropped 1 base and J dropped 4 bases, with 8 bases sitting between them. Germline V lookup: CDR1 LGHNA, CDR2 YSLEER. This CDR3 is CASSQGVKYEQYF. CDR3 bases: TGCGCCAGCAGCCAAGGGGTCAAGTACGAGCAGTACTTC.

V gene TRBV14 combines with J gene TRBJ2-7; perhaps TRBD1 as D (6 bases). The germline CDR1 and CDR2 sequences are SGHDN and FVKESK. The CDR3 runs 15 residues. The V and J ends lost 0 bases and 3 bases respectively, with 12 bases between them. This CDR3 is CASSQDQGMGYEQYF. Here the CDR3 DNA reads TGTGCCAGCAGCCAAGATCAGGGGATGGGCTACGAGCAGTACTTC.

The rearrangement links TRBV2 to TRBJ2-7, with D possibly TRBD2 on 5 matching bases. V dropped 8 bases and J dropped 2 bases, with 7 bases sitting between them. Germline CDR1 and CDR2: SNHLY and FYNNEI. There are 11 residues in the CDR3. Here the CDR3 reads CASSGAYEQYF. CDR3 nucleotide sequence: TGTGCCAGCTCCGGGGCCTACGAGCAGTACTTC. Complete variable domain (other parts from reference TRBV2 and TRBJ2-7): EPEVTQTPSHQVTQMGQEVILRCVPISNHLYFYWYRQILGQKVEFLVSFYNNEISEKSEIFDDQFSVERPDGSNFTLKIRSTKLEDSAMYFCASSGAYEQYFGPGTRLTVT.

The chain's CDR3 is CASTAQDSYEQYF. Here the CDR3 DNA reads TGTGCCAGCACTGCCCAAGACTCCTACGAGCAGTACTTC. V usage is TRBV2 and J usage is TRBJ2-7; D is unresolved. Germline V gene sequence: CDR1 SNHLY, CDR2 FYNNEI. CDR3 length equals 13 residues. The germline V and J ends were trimmed by 7 bases and 0 bases, with 10 bases remaining between them.

The chain couples TRBV5-6 to TRBJ2-7, with D maybe TRBD1 (5 bases). Trimming removed 2 bases from V and 9 bases from J, with 15 bases in between. The length of the CDR3 is 13 residues. The germline V gene has CDR1 SGHDT and CDR2 YYEEEE. The CDR3 DNA is TGTGCCAGCAGCTTCGGACCGCCTCAGGGGCAGTACTTC. This translates into CASSFGPPQGQYF.

The chain links TRBV23-1 to TRBJ2-1; D unclear. TRBV23-1 is sorted into the ORF group, with uncertain function. The CDR3 is made up of 8 amino acids. Trimming took off 4 bases at V and 16 bases at J, with 5 bases between the two ends. CDR3 in amino acids: CASSLDFF. The CDR3 region has the DNA TGCGCCAGCAGTCTAGATTTCTTC.

The chain employs TRBV4-3 and TRBJ2-6, with D possibly TRBD1 on 6 matching bases. Germline CDR1 reads LGHNA; CDR2 reads YSLEER. V gave up 3 bases and J gave up 4 bases, with 13 bases separating them. This CDR3 is 16 amino acids long. DNA for the CDR3: TGCGCCAGCAGCCAGGAAACAGGGAGAGGGGCCAACGTCCTGACTTTC. Translated, it gives CASSQETGRGANVLTF.

The chain carries TRBV11-2 and TRBJ1-6; unclear D gene. CDR3 length equals 14 residues. Germline V CDR1 and CDR2: SGHAT, FQNNGV. V lost 2 bases to trimming and J lost 10 bases, with 12 bases between them. DNA for the CDR3: TGTGCCAGCAGCTTATGGGAGGGTGGATCACCCCTCCACTTT. Its protein is CASSLWEGGSPLHF. Using reference TRBV11-2 and TRBJ1-6 for the parts outside the CDR3, the full variable domain is EAGVAQSPRYKIIEKRQSVAFWCNPISGHATLYWYQQILGQGPKLLIQFQNNGVVDDSQLPKDRFSAERLKGVDSTLKIQPAKLEDSAVYLCASSLWEGGSPLHFGNGTRLTVT.

The rearrangement joins TRBV30 to TRBJ2-6; tentatively, D is TRBD1 (6 bases). V dropped 2 bases and J dropped 0 bases, with 17 bases sitting between them. The germline CDR1 and CDR2 sequences are GTSNPN and SVGIG (reference sequence). The CDR3 is 18 amino acids. The CDR3: CAWSRSPGQDSGANVLTF. The DNA of the CDR3 is TGTGCCTGGAGTCGGTCGCCGGGACAAGACTCTGGGGCCAACGTCCTGACTTTC. The entire variable domain, with the rest obtained from reference TRBV30 and TRBJ2-6, is as follows: SQTIHQWPATLVQPVGSPLSLECTVEGTSNPNLYWYRQAAGRGLQLLFYSVGIGQISSEVPQNLSASRPQDRQFILSSKKLLLSDSGFYLCAWSRSPGQDSGANVLTFGAGSRLTVL.

The rearrangement uses TRBV19 and TRBJ2-7, with D uncertain. Trimming removed 7 bases from V and 7 bases from J, with 11 bases in between. The germline V gene encodes CDR1 LNHDA and CDR2 SQIVND (reference sequence). This CDR3 spans 11 amino acids. CDR3 sequence: CASTQWLEQYF. The CDR3 nucleotides read TGTGCCAGTACCCAGTGGTTGGAGCAGTACTTC.

Judged by abundance, this clone is large. The chain recombines TRBV5-5 with TRBJ2-7; 8 bases fit TRBD1. Germline V gene sequence: CDR1 SGHKS, CDR2 YYEKEE (reference sequence). V shed 4 bases and J 5 bases; nucleotides not matched to a gene: 8. The CDR3 consists of 14 residues. CDR3 loop: CASSNWTGIDEQYF. In DNA form, the CDR3 reads TGTGCCAGCAGCAACTGGACAGGGATAGACGAGCAGTACTTC.

This clone was observed a single time. J is TRBJ2-7 and V is TRBV7-6; D remains unclear. The CDR3 covers 13 residues. Germline CDR1 reads SGHVS; CDR2 reads FNYEAQ. V lost 4 bases to trimming and J lost 3 bases, with 10 bases between them. CDR3 bases: TGTGCCAGCAGCTCGAGCAGGAGCTACGAGCAGTACTTC. It specifies CASSSSRSYEQYF.

This clone turned up a few times. The rearrangement joins TRBV6-5 to TRBJ2-7; a weak D match, TRBD1 (6 bases). CDR3 length: 14 residues. V gave up 2 bases and J gave up 1 base, with 9 bases separating them. Germline lookup yields CDR1 MNHEY and CDR2 SVGAGI. The CDR3, as DNA: TGTGCCAGCAGTTACGGACAGAGTTCCTACGAGCAGTACTTC. Its protein product is CASSYGQSSYEQYF.

This clone has a single count. The chain couples TRBV7-2 to TRBJ2-1; D call uncertain. The CDR3 contains 11 residues. Germline V lookup: CDR1 SGHTA, CDR2 FQGNSA. Trimming took 2 bases from V and 8 from J, leaving 4 bases between them. In DNA, the CDR3 is TGTGCCAGCAGCTTAAGGCATGAGCAGTTCTTC. Translated, it gives CASSLRHEQFF.

The J gene is TRBJ2-1, the V gene TRBV28, with D possibly being TRBD2 (5 bases). The germline V gene has CDR1 MDHEN and CDR2 SYDVKM. Between the trimmed V and J ends, which lost 6 bases and 5 bases, there was a span of 26 bases. The length of the CDR3 is 18 residues. CDR3 loop: CASSPPMPGVQSNNEQFF. The CDR3 nucleotides read TGTGCCAGCAGCCCGCCCATGCCCGGGGTCCAGTCAAACAATGAGCAGTTCTTC.

The chain is built from TRBV23-1 and TRBJ2-5; 10 nucleotides agree with TRBD2. The DNA end is a closer match to TRBJ2-7, so the J assignment may be wrong. TRBV23-1 is placed among ORFs of uncertain function. The CDR3 spans 17 residues. The CDR3 DNA sequence: TGCGCCAGCAGTCCCCCGGATAGCGGGAGGAGGTCCTACGAGCAGTACTTC. Its protein product is CASSPPDSGRRSYEQYF.

The gene calls are TRBV27 and TRBJ2-5; D unclear. This CDR3 region has 14 residues. Germline loops: CDR1 MNHEY, CDR2 SMNVEV (reference sequence). V was pared by 5 bases and J by 0 bases, with 10 bases between. In DNA, the CDR3 is TGTGCCAGCAGTCCGACGGATTACCAAGAGACCCAGTACTTC. It encodes CASSPTDYQETQYF.

The J gene is TRBJ2-7, the V gene TRBV11-2, with D tentatively TRBD1 or TRBD2 (5 bases each). The CDR3 runs to 16 residues. Germline V gene sequence: CDR1 SGHAT, CDR2 FQNNGV. Trimming stripped 3 bases from V and 3 bases from J, with 18 bases between. The CDR3 sequence is CASSLVFPGTDYEQYF. CDR3 sequence (DNA): TGTGCCAGCAGCTTGGTGTTTCCCGGGACGGACTACGAGCAGTACTTC.

The genes are TRBV9 and TRBJ2-3; 7 bases match TRBD1. The CDR3 contains 16 residues. With V trimmed by 3 bases and J by 2 bases, 9 bases remained unmatched. CDR1 and CDR2 from the germline V gene are SGDLS and YYNGEE. The CDR3 region has the DNA TGTGCCAGCAGCGCCAACACAGGGGTCTTCACAGATACGCAGTATTTT. It yields the protein CASSANTGVFTDTQYF. Using reference TRBV9 and TRBJ2-3 for the parts outside the CDR3, the full variable domain is DSGVTQTPKHLITATGQRVTLRCSPRSGDLSVYWYQQSLDQGLQFLIQYYNGEERAKGNILERFSAQQFPDLHSELNLSSLELGDSALYFCASSANTGVFTDTQYFGPGTRLTVL.

By its share, this clone is medium-sized. The rearrangement joins TRBV27 to TRBJ2-1, with a weak D call TRBD1 (5 bases). Germline values: CDR1 MNHEY, CDR2 SMNVEV (reference sequence). V was cut by 0 bases and J by 8 bases, with 11 bases left in between. The CDR3 runs 14 residues. CDR3 residues: CASSLSPRVHEQFF. The CDR3 DNA sequence: TGTGCCAGCAGTTTATCGCCCAGGGTACATGAGCAGTTCTTC.

The chain is built from TRBV18 and TRBJ1-1; TRBD1 might be the D (6 bases). The length of the CDR3 is 16 residues. Germline V gene lookup returns CDR1 KGHSH and CDR2 LQKENI. V shed 3 bases and J shed 2 bases, with 16 bases lying between them. CDR3 sequence reads: CASSPSWEGTNTEAFF. The CDR3, as DNA: TGTGCCAGCTCACCCTCGTGGGAGGGGACAAACACTGAAGCTTTCTTT.

The chain employs TRBV27 and TRBJ2-7; no firm D call. V lost 5 bases and J 1 base, leaving 9 bases between the germline ends. The germline gives CDR1 MNHEY, CDR2 SMNVEV (reference sequence). The CDR3 has 13 residues. The CDR3 loop reads CASSTAMSYEQYF. CDR3 DNA: TGTGCCAGCAGTACAGCGATGTCCTACGAGCAGTACTTC.